The source of this T cell receptor beta chain is a study of blood T cell repertoires in COVID-19. Germline CDR1 reads GTSNPN; CDR2 reads SVGIG (reference sequence). The CDR3 spans 15 residues. V trimming: 3 bases; J trimming: 11 bases; junction bases outside the gene matches: 18. Produced via immunoSEQ multiplex PCR; TCRdb's table is partial and in-frame only. In the table there are roughly 190,000 clones, roughly 90% of which are singletons. The chain couples TRBV30 to TRBJ1-1; 7 positions agree with TRBD1. The receptor comes from a woman in her late teens or twenties who had recovered from COVID-19. Sample: PBMCs or T cells enriched from blood (not recorded which). CDR3 region: CAWSSGGDGTVVAFF. The CDR3 DNA follows: TGTGCCTGGAGCTCAGGGGGAGACGGGACGGTTGTGGCTTTCTTT.